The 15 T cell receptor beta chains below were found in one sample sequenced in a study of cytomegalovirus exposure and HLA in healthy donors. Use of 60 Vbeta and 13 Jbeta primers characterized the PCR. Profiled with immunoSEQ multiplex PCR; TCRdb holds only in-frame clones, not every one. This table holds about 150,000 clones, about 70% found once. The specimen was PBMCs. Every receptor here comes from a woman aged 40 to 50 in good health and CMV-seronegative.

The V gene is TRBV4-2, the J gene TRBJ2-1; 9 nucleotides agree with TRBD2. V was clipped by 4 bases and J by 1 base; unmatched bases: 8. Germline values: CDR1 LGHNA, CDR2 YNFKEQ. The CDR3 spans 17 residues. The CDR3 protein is CASSPIAGVMSYNEQFF. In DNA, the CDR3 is TGTGCCAGCAGCCCCATAGCGGGAGTAATGTCCTACAATGAGCAGTTCTTC.

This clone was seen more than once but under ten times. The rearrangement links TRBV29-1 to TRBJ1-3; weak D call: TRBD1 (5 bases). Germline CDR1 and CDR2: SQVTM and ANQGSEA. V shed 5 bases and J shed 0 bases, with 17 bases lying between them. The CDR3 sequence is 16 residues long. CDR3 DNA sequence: TGCAGCGTTCCTGACAGTCGGATCTTCTCTGGAAACACCATATATTTT. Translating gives CSVPDSRIFSGNTIYF.

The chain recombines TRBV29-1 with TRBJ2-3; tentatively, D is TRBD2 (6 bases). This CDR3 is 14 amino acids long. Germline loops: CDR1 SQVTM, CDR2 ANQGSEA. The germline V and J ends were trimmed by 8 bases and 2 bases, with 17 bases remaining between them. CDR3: CSSWSREITDTQYF. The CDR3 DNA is TGCAGCTCATGGAGTCGGGAGATCACAGATACGCAGTATTTT.

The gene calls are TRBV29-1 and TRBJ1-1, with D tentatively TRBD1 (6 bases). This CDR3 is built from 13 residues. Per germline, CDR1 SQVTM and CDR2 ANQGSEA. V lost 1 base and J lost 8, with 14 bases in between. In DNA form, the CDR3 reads TGCAGCGTTGAAGTCACACAGGGCAGCGAAGCTTTCTTT. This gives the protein CSVEVTQGSEAFF.

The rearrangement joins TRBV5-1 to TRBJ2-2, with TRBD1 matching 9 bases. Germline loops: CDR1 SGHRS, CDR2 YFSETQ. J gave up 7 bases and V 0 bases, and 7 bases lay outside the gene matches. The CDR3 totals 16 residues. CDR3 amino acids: CASSLALGQGNGELFF. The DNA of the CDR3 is TGCGCCAGCAGCTTGGCCTTAGGACAGGGGAACGGGGAGCTGTTTTTT.

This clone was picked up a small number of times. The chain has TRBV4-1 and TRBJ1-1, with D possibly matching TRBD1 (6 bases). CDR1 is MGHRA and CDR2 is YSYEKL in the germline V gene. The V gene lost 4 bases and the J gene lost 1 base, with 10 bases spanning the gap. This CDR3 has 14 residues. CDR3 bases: TGCGCCAGCAGCCCCCGAGGGGGGAACACTGAAGCTTTCTTT. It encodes CASSPRGGNTEAFF.

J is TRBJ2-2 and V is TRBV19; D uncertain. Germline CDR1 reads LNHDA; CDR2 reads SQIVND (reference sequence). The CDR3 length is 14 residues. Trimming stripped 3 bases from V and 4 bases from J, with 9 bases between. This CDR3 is CASSILTVTGELFF. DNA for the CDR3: TGTGCCAGTAGTATTCTCACAGTCACCGGGGAGCTGTTTTTT.

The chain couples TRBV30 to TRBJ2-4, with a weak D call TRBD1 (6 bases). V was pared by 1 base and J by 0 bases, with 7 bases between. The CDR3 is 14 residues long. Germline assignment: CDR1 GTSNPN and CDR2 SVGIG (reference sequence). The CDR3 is CAWSGRGAKNIQYF. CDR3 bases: TGTGCCTGGAGTGGCAGGGGAGCCAAAAACATTCAGTACTTC.

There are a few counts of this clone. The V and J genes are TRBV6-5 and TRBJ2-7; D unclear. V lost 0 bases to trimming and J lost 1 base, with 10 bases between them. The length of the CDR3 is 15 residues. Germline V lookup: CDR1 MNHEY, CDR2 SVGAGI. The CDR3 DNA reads TGTGCCAGCAGTTACTCGGGCAGCCCATCCTACGAGCAGTACTTC. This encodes CASSYSGSPSYEQYF.

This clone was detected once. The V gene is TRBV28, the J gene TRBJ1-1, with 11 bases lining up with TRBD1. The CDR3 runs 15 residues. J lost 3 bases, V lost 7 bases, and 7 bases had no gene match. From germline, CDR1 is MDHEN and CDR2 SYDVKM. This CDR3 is CASIPWDRGDTEAFF. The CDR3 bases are TGTGCCAGCATACCTTGGGACAGGGGGGACACTGAAGCTTTCTTT.

The CDR3: CASGPPRGTQETQYF. The CDR3 DNA follows: TGCGCCAGCGGCCCGCCCCGGGGGACCCAAGAGACCCAGTACTTC. The rearrangement links TRBV5-1 to TRBJ2-5; a weak D match, TRBD2 (6 bases). The germline V gene encodes CDR1 SGHRS and CDR2 YFSETQ. Trimming took 7 bases from V and 1 from J, leaving 17 bases between them. CDR3 length: 15 residues.

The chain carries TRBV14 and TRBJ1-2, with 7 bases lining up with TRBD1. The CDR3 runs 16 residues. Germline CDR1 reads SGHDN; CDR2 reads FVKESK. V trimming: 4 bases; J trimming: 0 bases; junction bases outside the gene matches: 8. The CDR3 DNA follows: TGTGCCAGCAGCCCGGGACAGCTTATCGCTAACTATGGCTACACCTTC. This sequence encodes CASSPGQLIANYGYTF.

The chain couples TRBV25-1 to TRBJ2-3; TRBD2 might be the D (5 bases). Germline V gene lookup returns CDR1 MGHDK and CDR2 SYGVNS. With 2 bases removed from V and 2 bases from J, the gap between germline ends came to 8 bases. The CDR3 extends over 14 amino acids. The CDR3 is CASSEREHTDTQYF. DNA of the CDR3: TGTGCCAGCAGTGAACGGGAACACACAGATACGCAGTATTTT.

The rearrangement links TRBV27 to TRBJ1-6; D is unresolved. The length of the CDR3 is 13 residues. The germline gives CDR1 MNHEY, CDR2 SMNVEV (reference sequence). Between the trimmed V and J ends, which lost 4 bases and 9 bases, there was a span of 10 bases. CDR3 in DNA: TGTGCCAGCAGTTCGTTCCTTTTTTCACCCCTCCACTTT. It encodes CASSSFLFSPLHF.

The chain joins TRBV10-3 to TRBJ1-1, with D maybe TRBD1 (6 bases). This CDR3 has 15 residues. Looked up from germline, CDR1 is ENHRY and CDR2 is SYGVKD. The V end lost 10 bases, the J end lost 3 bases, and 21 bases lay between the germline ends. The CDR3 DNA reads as TGTGCCACTGGGGGGGGCGCCGGGGGAGACACTGAAGCTTTCTTT. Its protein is CATGGGAGGDTEAFF.